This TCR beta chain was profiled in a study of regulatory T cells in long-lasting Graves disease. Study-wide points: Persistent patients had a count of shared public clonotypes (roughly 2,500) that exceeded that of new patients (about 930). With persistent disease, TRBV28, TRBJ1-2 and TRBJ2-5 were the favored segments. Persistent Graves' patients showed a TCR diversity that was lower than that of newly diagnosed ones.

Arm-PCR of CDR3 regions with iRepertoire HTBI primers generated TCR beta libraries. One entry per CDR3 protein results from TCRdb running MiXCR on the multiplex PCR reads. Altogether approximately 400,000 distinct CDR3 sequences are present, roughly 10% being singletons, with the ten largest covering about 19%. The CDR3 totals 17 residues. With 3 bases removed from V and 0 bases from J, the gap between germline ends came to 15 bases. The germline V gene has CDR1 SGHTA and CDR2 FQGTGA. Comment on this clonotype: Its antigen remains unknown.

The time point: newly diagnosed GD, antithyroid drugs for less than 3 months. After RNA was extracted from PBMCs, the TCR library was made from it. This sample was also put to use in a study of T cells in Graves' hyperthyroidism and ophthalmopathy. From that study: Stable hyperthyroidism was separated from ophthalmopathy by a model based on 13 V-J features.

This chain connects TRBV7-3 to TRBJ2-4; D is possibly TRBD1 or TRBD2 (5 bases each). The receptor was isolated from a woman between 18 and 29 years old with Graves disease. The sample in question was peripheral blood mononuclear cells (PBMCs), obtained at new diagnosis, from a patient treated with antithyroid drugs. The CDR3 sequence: CASSLIVGTLAKNIQYF. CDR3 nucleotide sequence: TGTGCCAGCAGCTTGATCGTGGGGACCCTAGCCAAAAACATTCAGTACTTC. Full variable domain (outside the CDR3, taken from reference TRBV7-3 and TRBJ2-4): GAGVSQTPSNKVTEKGKYVELRCDPISGHTALYWYRQSLGQGPEFLIYFQGTGAADDSGLPNDRFFAVRPEGSVSTLKIQRTERGDSAVYLCASSLIVGTLAKNIQYFGAGTRLSVL.